This T cell receptor (beta chain) is drawn from a study of blood T cells in healthy people across ages. Findings and caveats of the study: Strong correlation existed between TCR beta diversity and naive T cell percentage.

A second PCR, run for about 6 to 11 cycles, used a sample-barcoded 5' primer plus a J-beta primer mix. The study obtained at least 3 million CDR3-containing paired-end reads from every sample. TCRdb used MiXCR to reprocess the 5' RACE reads, holding one entry per CDR3 protein. The sample has some 790,000 distinct CDR3 sequences; 25% to 35% are singletons. Total RNA, at least 6 micrograms per sample, came from PBMCs. Comment on this clonotype: Its target is unknown.

Germline V gives CDR1 MDHEN, CDR2 SYDVKM. The CDR3 runs 15 residues. V was cut by 6 bases and J by 2 bases, with 13 bases left in between. The source of this sequence is a woman of 80 years or more in good health. The rearrangement uses TRBV28 and TRBJ2-2, with D perhaps TRBD2 (6 bases). Material for sequencing was blood. CDR3 DNA: TGTGCCAGCAGCGCGGGACGGTCCAACACCGGGGAGCTGTTTTTT. Translating gives CASSAGRSNTGELFF.